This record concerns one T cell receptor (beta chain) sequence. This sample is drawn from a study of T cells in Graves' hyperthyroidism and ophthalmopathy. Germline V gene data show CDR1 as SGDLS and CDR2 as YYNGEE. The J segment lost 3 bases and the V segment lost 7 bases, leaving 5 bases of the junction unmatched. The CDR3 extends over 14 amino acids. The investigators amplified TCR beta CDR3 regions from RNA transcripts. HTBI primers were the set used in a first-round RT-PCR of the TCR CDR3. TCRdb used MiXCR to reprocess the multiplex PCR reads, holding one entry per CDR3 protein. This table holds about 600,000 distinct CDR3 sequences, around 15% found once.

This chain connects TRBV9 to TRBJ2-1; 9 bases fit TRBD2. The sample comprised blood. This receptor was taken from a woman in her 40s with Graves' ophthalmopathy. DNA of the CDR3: TGTGCCAGCGGCGGGGGGGGTAACTACAATGAGCAGTTCTTC. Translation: CASGGGGNYNEQFF.